A single sample gave rise to the 27 T cell receptor beta chains below, sequenced in a study of radiation and T cells in renal cell carcinoma. The protocol was immunoSEQ multiplex PCR, while the TCRdb copy is restricted to in-frame clones and leaves out a portion. This sample has 20,000 to 25,000 clones, with roughly 60% found just once. Specified treatment: treatment-naive control, cytoreductive nephrectomy. The starting material was tumor tissue, obtained from a patient whose treatment was nephrectomy without radiotherapy. These receptor sequences come from a man aged 35 to 55 with renal cell carcinoma.

This clone was picked up a small number of times. The CDR3 nucleotides are TGTGCCAGTAAGAACAGTCCTTCCACTGAAGCTTTCTTT. Protein: CASKNSPSTEAFF. The V and J genes are TRBV19 and TRBJ1-1; no reliable D call. Germline V lookup: CDR1 LNHDA, CDR2 SQIVND (reference sequence). The CDR3 sequence is 13 residues long. Trimming took off 7 bases at V and 4 bases at J, with 13 bases between the two ends.

This clone was seen only a few times. The chain combines TRBV19 with TRBJ2-3; TRBD1 matches at 8 bases. Germline trimming cut 6 bases from V and 4 bases from J; bases unmatched to any gene: 9. Germline assignment: CDR1 LNHDA and CDR2 SQIVND (reference sequence). The CDR3 is made up of 15 amino acids. The CDR3 loop reads CASSPPRTGPDTQYF. The CDR3 DNA follows: TGTGCCAGTAGCCCGCCTCGGACAGGGCCAGATACGCAGTATTTT.

This clone was seen just once. This chain links TRBV11-1 with TRBJ2-7; no clear D. Germline CDR1 and CDR2: SGHAT and FQDESV (reference sequence). V dropped 0 bases and J dropped 3 bases, with 3 bases sitting between them. There are 12 residues in the CDR3. The CDR3 bases are TGTGCCAGCAGCTTAGCTAGCTACGAGCAGTACTTC. Translated: CASSLASYEQYF.

The chain has TRBV5-1 and TRBJ1-2; 8 nucleotides line up with TRBD1. CDR1 SGHRS and CDR2 YFSETQ come from the germline V gene. The CDR3 has 23 residues. The junction had 35 bases not matched to a gene; V was cut back by 4 bases and J by 6 bases. CDR3 amino acids: CASSQTSLVIGGQGPSENNGYTF. The CDR3 DNA is TGCGCCAGCAGCCAAACGTCCTTGGTCATTGGCGGACAGGGTCCAAGTGAGAATAATGGCTACACCTTC.

This clone was recorded many times. The rearrangement joins TRBV6-6 to TRBJ2-3, with unresolved D. The germline V and J ends were trimmed by 2 bases and 6 bases, with 6 bases remaining between them. CDR3 length: 12 residues. Germline V gives CDR1 MNHNY, CDR2 SVGAGI (reference sequence). The CDR3: CASSYVQDTQYF. CDR3 nucleotides: TGTGCCAGCAGTTACGTACAGGATACGCAGTATTTT.

The rearrangement links TRBV5-1 to TRBJ2-7, with TRBD1 as a possible D gene (5 bases). Germline CDR1 is SGHRS and CDR2 is YFSETQ. V shed 0 bases and J shed 2 bases, with 15 bases lying between them. This CDR3 is 16 amino acids long. This chain's CDR3 is CASSLEDTRSAYEQYF. The CDR3 DNA is TGCGCCAGCAGCTTGGAGGACACGCGATCCGCCTACGAGCAGTACTTC.

The chain uses TRBV4-3 and TRBJ2-1; 10 nucleotides align to TRBD1. CDR1 and CDR2 (germline): LGHNA, YSLEER. The CDR3 covers 16 residues. The V gene end was trimmed by 1 base and the J gene end by 3 bases; junction bases not matched to a gene: 3. The CDR3 nucleotides read TGCGCCAGCAGCCAAGGGACAGGGGGGATCTACAATGAGCAGTTCTTC. Translation gives CASSQGTGGIYNEQFF.

This chain connects TRBV4-2 to TRBJ1-5, with D unresolved. CDR3 length: 16 residues. Germline CDR1 LGHNA, CDR2 YNFKEQ. Trimming removed 4 bases at V and 6 bases at J, with 19 bases between. Written as DNA, the CDR3 is TGTGCCAGCAGCCGAGATAAAGGGAAGGAATCTCAGCCCCAGCATTTT. Protein sequence: CASSRDKGKESQPQHF.

The chain recombines TRBV29-1 with TRBJ2-5, with D unclear. The CDR3 covers 11 residues. V shed 8 bases and J shed 4 bases, with 11 bases lying between them. Germline CDR1 reads SQVTM; CDR2 reads ANQGSEA. The CDR3 sequence is CSPVDPETQYF. Written as DNA, the CDR3 is TGCAGCCCCGTTGACCCAGAGACCCAGTACTTC.

In its sample, this clone was seen once. The J gene is TRBJ2-6, the V gene TRBV6-1, with D possibly being TRBD1 (5 bases). The germline CDR1 and CDR2 sequences are MNHNS and SASEGT. The V gene lost 6 bases and the J gene lost 1 base, with 10 bases spanning the gap. The CDR3 loop spans 15 amino acids. CDR3 protein: CASRTGRSGANVLTF. Here the CDR3 DNA reads TGTGCCAGCAGAACAGGACGATCTGGGGCCAACGTCCTGACTTTC.

The rearrangement uses TRBV4-3 and TRBJ1-5, with D possibly being TRBD1 (5 bases). Trimming took off 5 bases at V and 7 bases at J, with 15 bases between the two ends. The CDR3 covers 14 residues. Germline-derived CDR1 and CDR2 are LGHNA and YSLEER. CDR3 sequence (DNA): TGCGCCAGCAGCAAAGTTAGGCAGGGCCAGCCCCAGCATTTT. Protein sequence: CASSKVRQGQPQHF.

The chain uses TRBV7-9 and TRBJ2-7, with D maybe TRBD1 (6 bases). V was pared by 5 bases and J by 5 bases, with 16 bases between. The CDR3 covers 14 residues. Germline V CDR1 and CDR2: SEHNR, FQNEAQ (reference sequence). The CDR3 loop is CASSQDRTKHEQYF. The DNA for the CDR3 is TGTGCCAGCAGCCAAGACAGGACGAAGCACGAGCAGTACTTC.

This clone was counted a single time. The chain combines TRBV2 with TRBJ2-7; D might be TRBD2 (6 bases). CDR3 length: 16 amino acids. Trimming removed 3 bases from V and 0 bases from J, with 15 bases in between. CDR1 and CDR2 from the germline V gene are SNHLY and FYNNEI. The CDR3 nucleotides are TGTGCCAGCAGTGAGTCTCCGACTAGAAGCTCCTACGAGCAGTACGTC. It yields the protein CASSESPTRSSYEQYV.

The genes are TRBV9 and TRBJ2-3, with 9 bases aligning to TRBD2. J gave up 0 bases and V 0 bases, and 11 bases lay outside the gene matches. The CDR3 has 19 amino acids. Per the germline V gene, CDR1 is SGDLS and CDR2 is YYNGEE. The CDR3 reads CASSVASGQRGASTDTQYF. DNA of the CDR3: TGTGCCAGCAGCGTAGCTAGTGGCCAGCGGGGGGCTAGCACAGATACGCAGTATTTT.

The chain links TRBV9 to TRBJ1-2; no clear D. Deletions cut 4 bases from V and 4 bases from J, with 20 bases between. Germline CDR1 and CDR2: SGDLS and YYNGEE. CDR3 length equals 16 residues. CDR3 DNA: TGTGCCAGCAGCCCGCAACCCCAGCCAGCCCTCTATGGCTACACCTTC. Translating gives CASSPQPQPALYGYTF.

V gene TRBV6-6 combines with J gene TRBJ1-1; 7 nucleotides align to TRBD1. V trimming: 2 bases; J trimming: 0 bases; junction bases outside the gene matches: 3. This CDR3 has 15 amino acids. CDR1 MNHNY and CDR2 SVGAGI come from the germline V gene (reference sequence). The CDR3 sequence is CASSYTGQLNTEAFF. The CDR3 coding sequence is TGTGCCAGCAGTTACACGGGACAGTTGAACACTGAAGCTTTCTTT.

In its sample, this clone was seen a few times. The rearrangement joins TRBV2 to TRBJ2-3; D is possibly TRBD1 (6 bases). Trimming removed 4 bases from V and 0 bases from J, with 8 bases in between. This CDR3 has 14 amino acids. Germline CDR1 and CDR2: SNHLY and FYNNEI. DNA of the CDR3: TGTGCCAGCAGTGGGGACATTAGCACAGATACGCAGTATTTT. This codes for CASSGDISTDTQYF.

The sample holds a few counts of this clone. The chain is built from TRBV4-3 and TRBJ2-2; 8 bases fit TRBD1. The V and J ends lost 4 bases and 2 bases, in that order; junction bases with no gene match: 12. Germline loops: CDR1 LGHNA, CDR2 YSLEER. The CDR3 sequence is 18 residues long. CDR3 protein: CASSRNSGTGRNTGELFF. In DNA form, the CDR3 reads TGCGCCAGCAGCCGAAACTCCGGGACAGGAAGAAACACCGGGGAGCTGTTTTTT.

This clone was seen just once. This chain joins TRBV7-6 and TRBJ1-1, with D possibly matching TRBD1 (5 bases). V lost 1 base and J lost 6, with 15 bases in between. CDR1 and CDR2 (germline): SGHVS, FNYEAQ. This CDR3 is 15 amino acids long. CDR3 nucleotide sequence: TGTGCCAGCAGCTTAGGGGACGGGCTCTTCGCTGAAGCTTTCTTT. It specifies CASSLGDGLFAEAFF.

This clone was counted between two and nine times. The chain combines TRBV5-1 with TRBJ2-1, with no clear D. Germline V lookup: CDR1 SGHRS, CDR2 YFSETQ. Deletions cut 3 bases from V and 4 bases from J, with 14 bases between. This CDR3 spans 15 amino acids. The CDR3 is CASSSHMSRYNEQFF. The CDR3 nucleotides read TGCGCCAGCAGCTCACATATGTCCCGGTACAATGAGCAGTTCTTC.

The J gene is TRBJ2-5, the V gene TRBV5-4; 10 nucleotides line up with TRBD1. Losses at the gene ends were 3 bases for V and 5 bases for J; bases not matched to a gene: 7. Germline loops: CDR1 SGHNT, CDR2 YYREEE (reference sequence). This CDR3 is built from 15 residues. CDR3 sequence reads: CASSSRDRGYETQYF. The CDR3, as DNA: TGTGCCAGCAGCTCCCGGGACAGGGGTTATGAGACCCAGTACTTC. The full variable domain, in which reference TRBV5-4 and TRBJ2-5 provide the parts outside the CDR3, is ETGVTQSPTHLIKTRGQQVTLRCSSQSGHNTVSWYQQALGQGPQFIFQYYREEENGRGNFPPRFSGLQFPNYSSELNVNALELDDSALYLCASSSRDRGYETQYFGPGTRLLVL.

This clone was observed a few times. For the CDR3, the DNA is TGTGCCAGCAGTTCTGGGACAGTTCAAAATTCACCCCTCCACTTT. Translating gives CASSSGTVQNSPLHF. The V gene is TRBV28, the J gene TRBJ1-6; 7 nucleotides align to TRBD1. The J segment lost 7 bases and the V segment lost 4 bases, leaving 7 bases of the junction unmatched. The CDR3 covers 15 residues. Germline-derived CDR1 and CDR2 are MDHEN and SYDVKM.

The gene calls are TRBV28 and TRBJ1-1; TRBD1 agrees at 7 bases. J was trimmed by 5 bases and V by 6 bases; bases with no gene match: 3. Germline assignment: CDR1 MDHEN and CDR2 SYDVKM. The CDR3 is 12 residues long. Here the CDR3 DNA reads TGTGCCAGCAGACAGGGGTTAACTGAAGCTTTCTTT. Its protein is CASRQGLTEAFF.

This chain uses TRBV5-5 with TRBJ2-2; possible D gene TRBD1, 6 bases. Per the germline V gene, CDR1 is SGHKS and CDR2 is YYEKEE (reference sequence). V was pared by 0 bases and J by 7 bases, with 10 bases between. The CDR3 has 14 residues. CDR3 nucleotide sequence: TGTGCCAGCAGCTTGGATCCAGGGGTCGGGGAGCTGTTTTTT. Translation: CASSLDPGVGELFF.

The V and J genes are TRBV11-2 and TRBJ1-1; D call uncertain. The CDR3 is 11 amino acids. CDR1 and CDR2 (germline): SGHAT, FQNNGV. The V end was cut by 5 bases, the J end by 10 bases, with 11 bases between. The CDR3 here is CASSEGLGAFF. Here the CDR3 DNA reads TGTGCCAGCAGCGAGGGTCTCGGAGCTTTCTTT.

The chain combines TRBV18 with TRBJ2-1, with 7 bases that match TRBD1. The germline V gene encodes CDR1 KGHSH and CDR2 LQKENI. This CDR3 has 13 residues. Trimming at V came to 5 bases and at J to 6 bases, leaving 4 bases not matched to a gene. This chain's CDR3 is CASSIRTGNEQFF. In DNA form, the CDR3 reads TGTGCCAGCTCAATAAGGACAGGCAATGAGCAGTTCTTC.

This clone was found once. The chain couples TRBV19 to TRBJ1-5, with 8 bases aligning to TRBD1. With V trimmed by 2 bases and J by 6 bases, 6 bases remained unmatched. Germline V gene data show CDR1 as LNHDA and CDR2 as SQIVND (reference sequence). This CDR3 spans 15 amino acids. The CDR3 DNA is TGTGCCAGTAGTATACTGCGGACAGGGACTCAGCCCCAGCATTTT. This sequence encodes CASSILRTGTQPQHF. The variable domain in full, completed from reference TRBV19 and TRBJ1-5, reads DGGITQSPKYLFRKEGQNVTLSCEQNLNHDAMYWYRQDPGQGLRLIYYSQIVNDFQKGDIAEGYSVSREKKESFPLTVTSAQKNPTAFYLCASSILRTGTQPQHFGDGTRLSIL.